This passage covers 24 T cell receptor beta chains from one sample sequenced in a study of response to subunit inactivated influenza vaccine. TCRdb processed the RT-PCR reads anew with MiXCR; each CDR3 protein has one entry. The data show about 540,000 distinct CDR3 sequences, approximately 22% seen once. These data were also reused for a study on T cells expressing NK-cell markers. That paper notes: UMI-tagged 5'RACE template switching yielded the TCR beta cDNA.

Sequenced material: CD4+ T cells sorted from PBMCs, taken roughly 12 days after vaccination. The receptors stem from a man in his forties or fifties who received an inactivated influenza vaccine.

This clonotype occurred many times. The J gene is TRBJ2-7, the V gene TRBV20-1, with D possibly TRBD2 on 5 matching bases. The CDR3 has 14 amino acids. V lost 1 base and J 0 bases, leaving 10 bases between the germline ends. CDR1 DFQATT and CDR2 SNEGSKA come from the germline V gene (reference sequence). In DNA form, the CDR3 reads TGCAGTGCTAGAGTCGAGGGATTCTCCTACGAGCAGTACTTC. Protein product: CSARVEGFSYEQYF.

Only a few counts were recorded for this clonotype. The chain has TRBV5-1 and TRBJ2-7; D is unresolved. V was pared by 0 bases and J by 2 bases, with 12 bases between. Germline lookup yields CDR1 SGHRS and CDR2 YFSETQ. The CDR3 sequence is 15 residues long. This CDR3 is CASSLVPLGTYEQYF. For the CDR3, the DNA is TGCGCCAGCAGCTTGGTACCTCTTGGGACCTACGAGCAGTACTTC.

This clonotype was seen at least ten times. Written as DNA, the CDR3 is TGCAGTGCCGGCCTTAATGAAAAACTGTTTTTT. Its translation is CSAGLNEKLFF. This chain uses TRBV20-1 with TRBJ1-4; D remains unclear. In germline, CDR1 is DFQATT, CDR2 SNEGSKA (reference sequence). V was trimmed by 6 bases and J by 4 bases, leaving 6 bases between them. This CDR3 spans 11 amino acids.

The chain is built from TRBV7-9 and TRBJ1-1; D not certain. CDR1 and CDR2 from the germline V gene are SEHNR and FQNEAQ (reference sequence). V was clipped by 5 bases and J by 1 base, with 8 bases between them. The CDR3 is made up of 13 amino acids. The CDR3 sequence: CASSTTQNTEAFF. In DNA, the CDR3 is TGTGCCAGCAGCACGACACAGAACACTGAAGCTTTCTTT. The full variable domain, rest sourced from reference TRBV7-9 and TRBJ1-1, is DTGVSQNPRHKITKRGQNVTFRCDPISEHNRLYWYRQTLGQGPEFLTYFQNEAQLEKSRLLSDRFSAERPKGSFSTLEIQRTEQGDSAMYLCASSTTQNTEAFFGQGTRLTVV.

V usage is TRBV18 and J usage is TRBJ1-1; TRBD1 might be the D (6 bases). The CDR3 extends over 15 amino acids. Germline lookup yields CDR1 KGHSH and CDR2 LQKENI. V lost 0 bases, J lost 6 bases, and 14 bases lay in between. The CDR3 loop reads CASSPPPGAHAEAFF. The CDR3 DNA sequence: TGTGCCAGCTCACCACCGCCGGGGGCGCATGCTGAAGCTTTCTTT.

The J gene is TRBJ2-3, the V gene TRBV5-1; 10 nucleotides line up with TRBD1. Germline V gives CDR1 SGHRS, CDR2 YFSETQ. V was pared by 0 bases and J by 6 bases, with 10 bases of the junction left unmatched. This CDR3 is built from 17 residues. For the CDR3, the DNA is TGCGCCAGCAGCTTGGATGCCAGGGACAGGGGTGGCGATACGCAGTATTTT. Translation gives CASSLDARDRGGDTQYF.

This clonotype turned up a few times. This chain uses TRBV20-1 with TRBJ1-5; D is unresolved. The ends were cut back, 6 bases at V and 4 bases at J, with 16 bases in the middle. The CDR3 has 14 residues. CDR1 DFQATT and CDR2 SNEGSKA come from the germline V gene (reference sequence). Written as DNA, the CDR3 is TGCAGTGCAGTCTACAGTTTAGGAAATCAGCCCCAGCATTTT. Residues: CSAVYSLGNQPQHF.

This sequence joins TRBV10-3 and TRBJ2-3; D not certain. Germline V lookup: CDR1 ENHRY, CDR2 SYGVKD. V lost 10 bases, J lost 5 bases, and 7 bases lay in between. CDR3 size: 10 residues. The CDR3 spells CATYGDTQYF. As DNA, the CDR3 is TGTGCCACCTACGGAGATACGCAGTATTTT.

This clonotype was observed a handful of times. The chain has TRBV20-1 and TRBJ2-3, with D possibly TRBD1 on 5 matching bases. Germline V lookup: CDR1 DFQATT, CDR2 SNEGSKA (reference sequence). V shed 1 base and J shed 2 bases, with 10 bases lying between them. This CDR3 is built from 14 residues. CDR3 DNA sequence: TGCAGTGCTAGAGGGTTCAGGGCCACAGATACGCAGTATTTT. Its protein is CSARGFRATDTQYF.

This clonotype was detected only a few times. This rearrangement joins TRBV29-1 to TRBJ2-5; possible D gene TRBD1, 5 bases. The CDR3 extends over 11 amino acids. From germline, CDR1 is SQVTM and CDR2 ANQGSEA. V lost 6 bases and J lost 4, with 9 bases in between. CDR3 DNA sequence: TGCAGCGTACGACAGTCAGAGACCCAGTACTTC. This sequence encodes CSVRQSETQYF. The full variable domain, with the rest looked up from reference TRBV29-1 and TRBJ2-5, is SAVISQKPSRDICQRGTSLTIQCQVDSQVTMMFWYRQQPGQSLTLIATANQGSEATYESGFVIDKFPISRPNLTFSTLTVSNMSPEDSSIYLCSVRQSETQYFGPGTRLLVL.

This clonotype was seen only a few times. This rearrangement joins TRBV27 to TRBJ2-7; no reliable D call. The CDR3 sequence is 13 residues long. The ends were cut back, 6 bases at V and 3 bases at J, with 12 bases in the middle. Per germline, CDR1 MNHEY and CDR2 SMNVEV (reference sequence). The CDR3 sequence: CASRASGGYEQYF. In DNA, the CDR3 is TGTGCCAGCAGGGCCTCCGGTGGCTACGAGCAGTACTTC.

V gene TRBV6-1 combines with J gene TRBJ2-3; 12 nucleotides align to TRBD2. Looked up from germline, CDR1 is MNHNS and CDR2 is SASEGT. This CDR3 has 15 residues. V shed 5 bases and J 8 bases; nucleotides not matched to a gene: 8. The CDR3, as DNA: TGTGCCAGCAGTCAACTAGCGGGGGGCCTCTCTACGCAGTATTTT. This codes for CASSQLAGGLSTQYF.

This clonotype turned up a few times. V gene TRBV12-3 or TRBV12-4 combines with J gene TRBJ2-1; D gene ambiguous. Trimming took 6 bases from V and 8 from J, leaving 17 bases between them. The CDR3 runs 14 residues. DNA of the CDR3: TGTGCCAGCAGAAGGCACCGCTCCGACTATGAGCAGTTCTTC. Protein product: CASRRHRSDYEQFF.

In its sample, this clonotype was seen many times. The chain couples TRBV7-9 to TRBJ2-1; D remains ambiguous. The CDR3 runs to 13 residues. Germline assignment: CDR1 SEHNR and CDR2 FQNEAQ (reference sequence). Trimming removed 1 base at V and 4 bases at J, with 5 bases between. The CDR3 spells CASSLEEYNEQFF. The CDR3 region has the DNA TGTGCCAGCAGCTTAGAGGAGTACAATGAGCAGTTCTTC. The entire variable domain, with the rest obtained from reference TRBV7-9 and TRBJ2-1, is as follows: DTGVSQNPRHKITKRGQNVTFRCDPISEHNRLYWYRQTLGQGPEFLTYFQNEAQLEKSRLLSDRFSAERPKGSFSTLEIQRTEQGDSAMYLCASSLEEYNEQFFGPGTRLTVL.

The sample holds many counts of this clonotype. One junction end does not reproduce the germline sequence, and a read error may be involved. This chain joins TRBV12-3 or TRBV12-4 and TRBJ2-1; D not resolved. The length of the CDR3 is 12 residues. CDR3 in amino acids: CASSLAYNEQFF. The CDR3 coding sequence is TGCGCCAGCAGCTTGGCTTACAATGAGCAGTTCTTC.

The rearrangement uses TRBV5-1 and TRBJ1-3, with D unresolved. V was cut by 0 bases and J by 0 bases, with 7 bases left in between. This CDR3 has 15 amino acids. Per germline, CDR1 SGHRS and CDR2 YFSETQ. The chain's CDR3 is CASSLASFSGNTIYF. The CDR3 DNA follows: TGCGCCAGCAGCTTGGCGAGCTTCTCTGGAAACACCATATATTTT.

This clonotype was counted between two and nine times. The genes are TRBV20-1 and TRBJ2-7; unclear D gene. The CDR3 is 12 residues long. Looked up from germline, CDR1 is DFQATT and CDR2 is SNEGSKA (reference sequence). Trimming removed 8 bases from V and 8 bases from J, with 19 bases in between. The CDR3 loop reads CSPTQGGEKQYF. The CDR3 nucleotides read TGCAGTCCGACTCAAGGCGGTGAAAAGCAGTACTTC.

This chain connects TRBV10-3 to TRBJ1-4; D gene unclear. This CDR3 has 13 amino acids. CDR1 is ENHRY, CDR2 SYGVKD, per germline. V was pared by 6 bases and J by 0 bases, with 5 bases between. The CDR3 protein is CAIRSSTNEKLFF. CDR3 DNA: TGTGCCATCAGATCTTCAACTAATGAAAAACTGTTTTTT.

This clonotype was found a few times. The chain has TRBV4-1 and TRBJ2-1; perhaps TRBD2 as D (5 bases). Germline CDR1 is MGHRA and CDR2 is YSYEKL. This CDR3 region has 12 residues. The CDR3 coding sequence is TGCGCTTACTCCCCTAGCAAGTATGAGCAGTTCTTC. This sequence encodes CAYSPSKYEQFF.

V is TRBV7-2 and J is TRBJ2-5; 7 nucleotides align to TRBD1. The V segment lost 5 bases and the J segment 4 bases; nucleotides outside the gene matches: 7. There are 14 residues in the CDR3. Germline V gene lookup returns CDR1 SGHTA and CDR2 FQGNSA. The CDR3 DNA follows: TGTGCCAGCAGCCCCGGGACAGAAAGAGAGACCCAGTACTTC. Translated: CASSPGTERETQYF.

This clonotype was seen a handful of times. V gene TRBV20-1 combines with J gene TRBJ2-5; a weak D match, TRBD1 (6 bases). The germline V and J ends were trimmed by 0 bases and 2 bases, with 13 bases remaining between them. The germline gives CDR1 DFQATT, CDR2 SNEGSKA (reference sequence). CDR3 length equals 15 residues. The CDR3 nucleotides are TGCAGTGCTAGAGACAACCGGGACATTCAAGAGACCCAGTACTTC. It translates to CSARDNRDIQETQYF.

Ten or more counts support this clonotype. This chain joins TRBV7-9 and TRBJ2-7, with D possibly being TRBD2 (6 bases). V was pared by 7 bases and J by 6 bases, with 13 bases between. This CDR3 contains 12 residues. The germline V gene has CDR1 SEHNR and CDR2 FQNEAQ (reference sequence). CDR3 DNA: TGTGCCAGCACCCTTGGGCGGGGCGAGCAGTACTTC. It is translated as CASTLGRGEQYF.

J is TRBJ2-2 and V is TRBV23-1, with D unclear. TRBV23-1 has ORF status, its function being uncertain. Trimming removed 2 bases from V and 0 bases from J, with 4 bases in between. This CDR3 is 14 amino acids long. CDR3 nucleotides: TGCGCCAGCAGTCAAGTAGCGAACACCGGGGAGCTGTTTTTT. Its protein product is CASSQVANTGELFF.

The J gene is TRBJ2-5, the V gene TRBV29-1; TRBD2 aligns across 11 bases. The V gene's germline CDR1 is SQVTM and CDR2 ANQGSEA. V lost 6 bases and J lost 5; bases outside the gene matches: 8. This CDR3 comprises 14 residues. Here the CDR3 reads CSVAGLAGQETQYF. CDR3 in DNA: TGCAGCGTCGCAGGACTAGCGGGCCAGGAGACCCAGTACTTC.